The present T cell receptor (beta chain) was sequenced within a study of beta chain features in type 1 diabetes. Study results and caveats: Shorter TCRB CDR3s, moderately but significantly so, marked every one of the four CD4+ subsets in Type 1 diabetes patients.

As to this clone: Its antigen remains unknown.

Expressed TCRB transcripts were sequenced because the entire RNA isolate underwent reverse transcription. There were millions of reads on average in the naive, central memory and regulatory T cell samples. Method: immunoSEQ multiplex PCR; TCRdb's copy keeps in-frame clones and lacks some. The sample gives around 360,000 clones, over 10% of which show up once; about 0.01% is in the top ten. Unmatched junction bases numbered 6, after V lost 5 bases and J lost 1 base. The CDR3 contains 15 residues. The V gene's germline CDR1 is SGHAT and CDR2 FQNNGV. The sample taken for sequencing was naive CD4+ T cells from blood. The clonotype was recovered from a woman between 18 and 29 years old with type 1 diabetes. This sequence joins TRBV11-2 and TRBJ1-1; 8 bases map to TRBD1. The CDR3 DNA reads TGTGCCAGCAGCAAACAGGGGGTTGGGAACACTGAAGCTTTCTTT. Amino acids: CASSKQGVGNTEAFF. Looking up the rest from reference TRBV11-2 and TRBJ1-1 gives the full variable domain: EAGVAQSPRYKIIEKRQSVAFWCNPISGHATLYWYQQILGQGPKLLIQFQNNGVVDDSQLPKDRFSAERLKGVDSTLKIQPAKLEDSAVYLCASSKQGVGNTEAFFGQGTRLTVV.